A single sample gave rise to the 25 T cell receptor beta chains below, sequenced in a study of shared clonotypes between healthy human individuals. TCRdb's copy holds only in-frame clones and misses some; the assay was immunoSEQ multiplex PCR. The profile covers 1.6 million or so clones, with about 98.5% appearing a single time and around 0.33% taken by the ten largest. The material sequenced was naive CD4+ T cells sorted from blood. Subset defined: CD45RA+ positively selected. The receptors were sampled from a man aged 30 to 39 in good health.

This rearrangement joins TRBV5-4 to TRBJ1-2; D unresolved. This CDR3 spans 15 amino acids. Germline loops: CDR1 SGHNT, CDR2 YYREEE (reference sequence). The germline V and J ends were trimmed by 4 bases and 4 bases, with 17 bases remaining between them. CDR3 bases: TGTGCCAGCAGCCCGGGATGGGATAGCACCTATGGCTACACCTTC. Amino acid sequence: CASSPGWDSTYGYTF.

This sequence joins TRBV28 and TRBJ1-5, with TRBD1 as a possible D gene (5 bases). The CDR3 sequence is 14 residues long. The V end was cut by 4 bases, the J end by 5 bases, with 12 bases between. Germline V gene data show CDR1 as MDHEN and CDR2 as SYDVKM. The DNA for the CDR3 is TGTGCCAGCAGTTCTTCCGGGACGTATCAGCCCCAGCATTTT. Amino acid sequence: CASSSSGTYQPQHF.

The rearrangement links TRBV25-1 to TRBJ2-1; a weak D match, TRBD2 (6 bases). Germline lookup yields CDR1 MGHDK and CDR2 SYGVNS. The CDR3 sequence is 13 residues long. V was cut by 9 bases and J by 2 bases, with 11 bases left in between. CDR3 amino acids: CARPGGAYNEQFF. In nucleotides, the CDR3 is TGTGCCAGACCCGGCGGGGCCTACAATGAGCAGTTCTTC. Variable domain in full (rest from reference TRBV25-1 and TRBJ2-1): EADIYQTPRYLVIGTGKKITLECSQTMGHDKMYWYQQDPGMELHLIHYSYGVNSTEKGDLSSESTVSRIRTEHFPLTLESARPSHTSQYLCARPGGAYNEQFFGPGTRLTVL.

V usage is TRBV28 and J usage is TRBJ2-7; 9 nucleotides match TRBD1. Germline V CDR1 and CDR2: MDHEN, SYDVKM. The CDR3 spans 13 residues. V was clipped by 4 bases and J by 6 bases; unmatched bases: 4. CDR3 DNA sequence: TGTGCCAGCAGTTACAGGGGGCCGAGCGAGCAGTACTTC. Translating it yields CASSYRGPSEQYF.

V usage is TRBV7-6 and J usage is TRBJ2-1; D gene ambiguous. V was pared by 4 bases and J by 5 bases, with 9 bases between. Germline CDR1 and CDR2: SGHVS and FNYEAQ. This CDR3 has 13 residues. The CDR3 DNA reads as TGTGCCAGCAGCTGGCTCGGACACAATGAGCAGTTCTTC. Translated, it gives CASSWLGHNEQFF.

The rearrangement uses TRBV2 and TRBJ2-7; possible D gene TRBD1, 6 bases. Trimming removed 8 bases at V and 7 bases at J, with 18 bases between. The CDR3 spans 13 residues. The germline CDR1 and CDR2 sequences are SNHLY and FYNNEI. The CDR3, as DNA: TGTGCCAGCGGCGATCAGGGGTCAAAGGAGCAGTACTTC. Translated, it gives CASGDQGSKEQYF. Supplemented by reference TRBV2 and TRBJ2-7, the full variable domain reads EPEVTQTPSHQVTQMGQEVILRCVPISNHLYFYWYRQILGQKVEFLVSFYNNEISEKSEIFDDQFSVERPDGSNFTLKIRSTKLEDSAMYFCASGDQGSKEQYFGPGTRLTVT.

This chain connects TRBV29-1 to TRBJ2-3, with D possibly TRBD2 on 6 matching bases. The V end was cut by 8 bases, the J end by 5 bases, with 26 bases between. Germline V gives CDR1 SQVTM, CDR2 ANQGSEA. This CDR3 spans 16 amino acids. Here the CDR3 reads CSFKKTPGLEGDTQYF. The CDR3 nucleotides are TGCAGCTTCAAAAAAACTCCGGGACTCGAGGGAGATACGCAGTATTTT.

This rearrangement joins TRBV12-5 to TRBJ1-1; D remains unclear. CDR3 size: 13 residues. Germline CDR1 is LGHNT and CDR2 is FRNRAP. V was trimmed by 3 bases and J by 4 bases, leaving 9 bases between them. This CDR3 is CASGFGVGTEAFF. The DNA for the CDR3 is TGTGCTAGTGGTTTTGGGGTGGGCACTGAAGCTTTCTTT. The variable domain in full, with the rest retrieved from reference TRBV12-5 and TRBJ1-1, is DARVTQTPRHKVTEMGQEVTMRCQPILGHNTVFWYRQTMMQGLELLAYFRNRAPLDDSGMPKDRFSAEMPDATLATLKIQPSEPRDSAVYFCASGFGVGTEAFFGQGTRLTVV.

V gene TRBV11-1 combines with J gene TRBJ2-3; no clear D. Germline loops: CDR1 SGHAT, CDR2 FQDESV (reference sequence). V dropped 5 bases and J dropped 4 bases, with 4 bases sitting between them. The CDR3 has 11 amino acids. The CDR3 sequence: CASSLSDTQYF. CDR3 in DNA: TGTGCCAGCAGCCTATCAGATACGCAGTATTTT.

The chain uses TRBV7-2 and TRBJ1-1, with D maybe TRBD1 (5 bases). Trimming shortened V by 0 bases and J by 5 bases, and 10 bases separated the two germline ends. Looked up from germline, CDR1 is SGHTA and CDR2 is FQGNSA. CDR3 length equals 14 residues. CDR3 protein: CASSLAGGRTEAFF. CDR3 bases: TGTGCCAGCAGCTTAGCGGGGGGTCGTACTGAAGCTTTCTTT.

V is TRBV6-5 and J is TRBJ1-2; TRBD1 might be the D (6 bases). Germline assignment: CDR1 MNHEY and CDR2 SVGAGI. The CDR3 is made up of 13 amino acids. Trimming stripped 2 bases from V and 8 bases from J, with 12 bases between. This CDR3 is CASSYEGGRGYTF. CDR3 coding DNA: TGTGCCAGCAGTTACGAGGGGGGGAGAGGCTACACCTTC.

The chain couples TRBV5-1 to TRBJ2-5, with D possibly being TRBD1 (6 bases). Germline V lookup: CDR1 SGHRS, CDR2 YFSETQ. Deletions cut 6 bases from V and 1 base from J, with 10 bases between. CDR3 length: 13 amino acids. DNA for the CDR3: TGCGCCAGCACCAGGACAGTCCAAGAGACCCAGTACTTC. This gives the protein CASTRTVQETQYF.

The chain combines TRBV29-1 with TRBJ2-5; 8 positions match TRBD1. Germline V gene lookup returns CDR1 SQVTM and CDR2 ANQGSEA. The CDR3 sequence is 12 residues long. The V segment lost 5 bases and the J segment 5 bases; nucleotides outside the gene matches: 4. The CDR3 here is CSVQGADETQYF. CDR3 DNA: TGCAGCGTTCAGGGGGCTGATGAGACCCAGTACTTC.

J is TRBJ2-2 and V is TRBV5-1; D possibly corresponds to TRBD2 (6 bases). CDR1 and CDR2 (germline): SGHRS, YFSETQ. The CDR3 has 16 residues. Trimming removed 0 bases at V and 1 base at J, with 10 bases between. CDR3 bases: TGCGCCAGCAGCTTGGGCGGTAGCGGGAACACCGGGGAGCTGTTTTTT. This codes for CASSLGGSGNTGELFF.

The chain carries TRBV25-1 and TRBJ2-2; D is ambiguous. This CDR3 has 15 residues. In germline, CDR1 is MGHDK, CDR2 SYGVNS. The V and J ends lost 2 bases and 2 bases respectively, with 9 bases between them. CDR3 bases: TGTGCCAGCAGTGAACGCGGTACCAACACCGGGGAGCTGTTTTTT. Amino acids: CASSERGTNTGELFF. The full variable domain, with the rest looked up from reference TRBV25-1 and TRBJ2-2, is EADIYQTPRYLVIGTGKKITLECSQTMGHDKMYWYQQDPGMELHLIHYSYGVNSTEKGDLSSESTVSRIRTEHFPLTLESARPSHTSQYLCASSERGTNTGELFFGEGSRLTVL.

The CDR3 reads CASSPLRDLSGANVLTF. In DNA form, the CDR3 reads TGTGCCAGCTCACCGCTAAGGGACCTATCTGGGGCCAACGTCCTGACTTTC. The V gene is TRBV18, the J gene TRBJ2-6; D possibly matches TRBD1 or TRBD2 (5 bases each). The V and J ends lost 3 bases and 1 base respectively, with 13 bases between them. The CDR3 spans 17 residues. Germline CDR1 is KGHSH and CDR2 is LQKENI.

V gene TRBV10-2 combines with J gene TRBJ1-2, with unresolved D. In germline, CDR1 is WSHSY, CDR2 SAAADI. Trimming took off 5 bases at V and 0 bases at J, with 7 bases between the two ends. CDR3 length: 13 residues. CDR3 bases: TGCGCCAGCAGTTATAAGTCTAACTATGGCTACACCTTC. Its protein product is CASSYKSNYGYTF.

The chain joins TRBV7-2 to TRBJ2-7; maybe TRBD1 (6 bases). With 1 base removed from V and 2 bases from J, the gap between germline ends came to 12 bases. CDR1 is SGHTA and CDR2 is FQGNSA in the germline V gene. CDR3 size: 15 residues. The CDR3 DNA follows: TGTGCCAGCAGCTTAGGGGACCCAGGGGCCTACGAGCAGTACTTC. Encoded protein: CASSLGDPGAYEQYF.

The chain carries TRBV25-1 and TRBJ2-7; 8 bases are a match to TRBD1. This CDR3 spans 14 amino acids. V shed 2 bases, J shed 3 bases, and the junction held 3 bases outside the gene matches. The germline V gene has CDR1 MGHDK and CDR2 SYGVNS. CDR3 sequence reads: CASSEGTGRYEQYF. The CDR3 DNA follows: TGTGCCAGCAGTGAAGGGACAGGACGCTACGAGCAGTACTTC.

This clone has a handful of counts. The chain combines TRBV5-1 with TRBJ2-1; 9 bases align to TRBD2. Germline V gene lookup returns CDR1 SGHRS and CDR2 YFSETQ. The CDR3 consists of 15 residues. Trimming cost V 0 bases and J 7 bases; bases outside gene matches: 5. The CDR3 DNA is TGCGCCAGCAGCTTGGTTGGGACTAGCTTGAATGAGCAGTTCTTC. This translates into CASSLVGTSLNEQFF. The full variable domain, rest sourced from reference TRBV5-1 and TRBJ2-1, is KAGVTQTPRYLIKTRGQQVTLSCSPISGHRSVSWYQQTPGQGLQFLFEYFSETQRNKGNFPGRFSGRQFSNSRSEMNVSTLELGDSALYLCASSLVGTSLNEQFFGPGTRLTVL.

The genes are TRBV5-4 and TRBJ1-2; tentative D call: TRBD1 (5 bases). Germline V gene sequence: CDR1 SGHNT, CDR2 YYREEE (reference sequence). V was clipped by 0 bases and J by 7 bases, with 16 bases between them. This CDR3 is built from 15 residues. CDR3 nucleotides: TGTGCCAGCAGCTTGGCCCAGGCAGGGAGAATTGGCTACACCTTC. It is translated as CASSLAQAGRIGYTF.

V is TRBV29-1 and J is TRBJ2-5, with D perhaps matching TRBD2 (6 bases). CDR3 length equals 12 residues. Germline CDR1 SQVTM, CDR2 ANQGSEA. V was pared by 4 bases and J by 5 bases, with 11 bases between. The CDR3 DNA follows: TGCAGCGTTGCTCCCAGCGGGGAGACCCAGTACTTC. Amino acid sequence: CSVAPSGETQYF.

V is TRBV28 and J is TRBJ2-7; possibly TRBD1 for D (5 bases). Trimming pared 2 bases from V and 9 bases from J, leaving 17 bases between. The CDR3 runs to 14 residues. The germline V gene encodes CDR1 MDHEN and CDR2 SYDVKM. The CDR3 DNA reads TGTGCCAGCAGTTTAATGCAGGGCCGGTTGCCGCAGTACTTC. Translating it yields CASSLMQGRLPQYF.

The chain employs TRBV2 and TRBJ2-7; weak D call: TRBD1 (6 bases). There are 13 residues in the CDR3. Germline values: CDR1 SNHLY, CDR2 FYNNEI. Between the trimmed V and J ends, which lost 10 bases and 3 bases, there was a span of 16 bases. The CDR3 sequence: CATYREHGYEQYF. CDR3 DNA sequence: TGTGCCACCTACAGGGAACACGGCTACGAGCAGTACTTC.

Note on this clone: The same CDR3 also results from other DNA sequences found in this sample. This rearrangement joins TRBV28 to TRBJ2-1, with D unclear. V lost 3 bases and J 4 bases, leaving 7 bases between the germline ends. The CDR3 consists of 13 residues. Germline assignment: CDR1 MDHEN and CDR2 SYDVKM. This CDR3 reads CASSFIGYNEQFF. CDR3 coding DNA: TGTGCCAGCAGTTTTATAGGATACAATGAGCAGTTCTTC.